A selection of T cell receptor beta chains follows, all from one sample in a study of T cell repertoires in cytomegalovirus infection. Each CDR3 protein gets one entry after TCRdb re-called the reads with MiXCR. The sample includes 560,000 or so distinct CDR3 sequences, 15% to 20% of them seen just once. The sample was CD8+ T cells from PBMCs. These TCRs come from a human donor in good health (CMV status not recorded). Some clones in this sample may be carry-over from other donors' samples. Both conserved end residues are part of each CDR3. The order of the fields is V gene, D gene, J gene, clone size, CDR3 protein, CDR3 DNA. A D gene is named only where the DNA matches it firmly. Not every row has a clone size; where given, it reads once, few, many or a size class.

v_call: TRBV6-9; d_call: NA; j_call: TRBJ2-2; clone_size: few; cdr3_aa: CASRGGPSRGNGELFF; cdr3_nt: TGTGCCAGCAGGGGTGGACCGTCCCGAGGGAACGGGGAGCTGTTTTTT
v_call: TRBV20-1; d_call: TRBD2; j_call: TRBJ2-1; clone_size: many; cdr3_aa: CSAPTSGGTHNEQFF; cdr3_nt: TGCAGTGCACCGACTAGCGGGGGGACTCACAATGAGCAGTTCTTC
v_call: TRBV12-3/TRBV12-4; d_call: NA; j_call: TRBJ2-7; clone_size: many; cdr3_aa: CASSWTARTYEQYF; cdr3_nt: TGTGCCAGCAGTTGGACAGCAAGAACTTACGAGCAGTACTTC
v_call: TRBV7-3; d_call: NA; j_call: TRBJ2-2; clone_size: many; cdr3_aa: CASSLLSPNTGELFF; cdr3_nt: TGTGCCAGCAGCTTACTGAGTCCGAACACCGGGGAGCTGTTTTTT
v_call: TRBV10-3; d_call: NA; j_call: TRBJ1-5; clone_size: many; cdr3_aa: CAIADGGNQPQHF; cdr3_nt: TGTGCCATCGCAGATGGGGGGAATCAGCCCCAGCATTTT
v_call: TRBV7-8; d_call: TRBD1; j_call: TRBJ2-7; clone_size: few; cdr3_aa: CASSKRQGAESHEQYF; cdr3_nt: TGTGCCAGCAGCAAAAGACAGGGGGCTGAGAGCCACGAGCAGTACTTC
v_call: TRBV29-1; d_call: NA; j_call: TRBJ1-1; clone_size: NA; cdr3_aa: CSVEGRAAEAFF; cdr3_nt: TGCAGCGTTGAGGGCAGGGCAGCTGAAGCTTTCTTT
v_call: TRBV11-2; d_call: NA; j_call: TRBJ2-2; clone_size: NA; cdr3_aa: CASSLDQRGSGGELFF; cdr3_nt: TGTGCCAGCAGCTTAGATCAAAGGGGCTCGGGCGGGGAGCTGTTTTTT
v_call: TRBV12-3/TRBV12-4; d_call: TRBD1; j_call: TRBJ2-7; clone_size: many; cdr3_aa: CASSLEDRGPYEQYF; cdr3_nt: TGTGCCAGCAGTTTAGAGGACAGGGGGCCCTACGAGCAGTACTTC
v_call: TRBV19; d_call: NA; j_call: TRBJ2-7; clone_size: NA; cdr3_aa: CASSTFGTLDYEQYF; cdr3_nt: TGTGCCAGTAGTACCTTCGGGACGCTAGACTACGAGCAGTACTTC
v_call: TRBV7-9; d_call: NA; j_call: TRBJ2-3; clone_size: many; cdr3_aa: CASTPGPNTDTQYF; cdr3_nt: TGTGCCAGTACCCCCGGGCCAAACACAGATACGCAGTATTTT
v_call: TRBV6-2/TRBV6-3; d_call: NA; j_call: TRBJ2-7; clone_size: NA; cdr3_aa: CASSYSGDLYEQYF; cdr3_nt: TGTGCCAGCAGTTACTCGGGGGACTTATACGAGCAGTACTTC
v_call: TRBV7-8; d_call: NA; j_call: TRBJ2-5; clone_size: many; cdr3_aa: CASSPDMFETQYF; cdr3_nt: TGTGCCAGCAGCCCGGACATGTTCGAGACCCAGTACTTC
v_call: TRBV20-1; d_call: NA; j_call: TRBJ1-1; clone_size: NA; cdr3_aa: CSARYGPPNTEAFF; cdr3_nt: TGCAGTGCTAGATATGGGCCGCCGAACACTGAAGCTTTCTTT
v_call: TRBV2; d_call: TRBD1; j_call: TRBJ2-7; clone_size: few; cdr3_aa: CASRGSVGQGAYEQYF; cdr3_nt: TGTGCCAGCAGAGGGAGTGTCGGACAGGGGGCCTACGAGCAGTACTTC
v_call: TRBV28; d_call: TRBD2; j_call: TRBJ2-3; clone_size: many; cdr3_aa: CASSIGLAGYDTQYF; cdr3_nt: TGTGCCAGCAGTATTGGACTAGCGGGATACGATACGCAGTATTTT
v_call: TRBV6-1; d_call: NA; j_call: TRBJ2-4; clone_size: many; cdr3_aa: CASTGGAKNIQYF; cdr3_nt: TGTGCCAGCACCGGCGGGGCCAAAAACATTCAGTACTTC
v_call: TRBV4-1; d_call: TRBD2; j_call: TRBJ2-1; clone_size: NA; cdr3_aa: CASRSGLAGVDRYNEQFF; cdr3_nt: TGCGCCAGCAGATCGGGACTAGCGGGAGTTGACAGATACAATGAGCAGTTCTTC
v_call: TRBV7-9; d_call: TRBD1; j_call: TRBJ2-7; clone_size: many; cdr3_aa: CASSLLSGGSYEQYF; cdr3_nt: TGTGCCAGCAGCTTACTCTCAGGGGGCTCCTACGAGCAGTACTTC
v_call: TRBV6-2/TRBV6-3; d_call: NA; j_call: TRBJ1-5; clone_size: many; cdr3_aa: CASLDGGNQPQHF; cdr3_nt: TGTGCCAGCCTAGACGGCGGCAATCAGCCCCAGCATTTT
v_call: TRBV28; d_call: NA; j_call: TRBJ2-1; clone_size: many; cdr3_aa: CASSLWESGVGYNEQFF; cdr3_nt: TGTGCCAGCAGTTTATGGGAATCGGGGGTTGGCTACAATGAGCAGTTCTTC
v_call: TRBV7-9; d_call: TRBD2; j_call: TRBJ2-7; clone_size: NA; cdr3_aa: CASSLGTSGSFGEQYF; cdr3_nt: TGTGCCAGCAGCCTAGGGACTAGCGGGAGCTTTGGGGAGCAGTACTTC
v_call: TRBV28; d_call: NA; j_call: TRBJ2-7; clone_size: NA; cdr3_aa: CASSPLIELSSYEQYF; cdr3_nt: TGTGCCAGCAGCCCGCTAATCGAGCTAAGCTCCTACGAGCAGTACTTC
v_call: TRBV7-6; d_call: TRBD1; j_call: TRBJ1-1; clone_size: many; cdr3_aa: CASSSGTGAVTEAFF; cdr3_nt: TGTGCCAGCAGCTCAGGGACAGGGGCTGTCACTGAAGCTTTCTTT
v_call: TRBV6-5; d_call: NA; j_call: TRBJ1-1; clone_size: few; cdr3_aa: CASSSFSLDRGTEAFF; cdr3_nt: NA
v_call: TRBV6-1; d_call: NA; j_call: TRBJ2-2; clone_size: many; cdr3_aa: CASPVRETGELFF; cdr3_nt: TGTGCCAGCCCCGTCCGGGAGACCGGGGAGCTGTTTTTT
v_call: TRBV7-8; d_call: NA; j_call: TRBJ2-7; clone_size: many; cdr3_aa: CASSPRWNYEQYF; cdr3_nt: TGTGCCAGCAGCCCTAGGTGGAACTACGAGCAGTACTTC
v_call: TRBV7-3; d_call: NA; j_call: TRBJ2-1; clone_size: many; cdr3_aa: CASSTLDSSLNEQFF; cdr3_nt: TGTGCCAGCAGCACCCTAGACAGTTCTCTCAATGAGCAGTTCTTC
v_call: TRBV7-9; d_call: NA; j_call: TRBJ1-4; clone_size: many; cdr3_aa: CASRATNEKLFF; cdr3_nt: TGTGCCAGCAGAGCAACTAATGAAAAACTGTTTTTT
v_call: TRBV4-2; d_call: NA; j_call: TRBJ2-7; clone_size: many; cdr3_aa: CASSQETYEQYF; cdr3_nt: TGTGCCAGCAGCCAAGAAACCTACGAGCAGTACTTC
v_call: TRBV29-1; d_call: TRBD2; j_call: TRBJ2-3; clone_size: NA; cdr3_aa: CSVGRREGQNTDTQYF; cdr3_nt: TGCAGCGTTGGCCGCCGGGAGGGCCAGAACACAGATACGCAGTATTTT
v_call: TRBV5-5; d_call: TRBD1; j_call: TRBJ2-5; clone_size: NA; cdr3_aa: CASSGRTGGRGGLETQYF; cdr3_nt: TGTGCCAGCAGCGGGCGGACAGGGGGCCGCGGGGGGCTGGAGACCCAGTACTTC
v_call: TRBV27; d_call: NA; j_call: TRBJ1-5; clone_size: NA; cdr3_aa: CASKPGGYSNQPQHF; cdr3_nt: TGTGCCAGCAAACCCGGGGGCTATAGCAATCAGCCCCAGCATTTT
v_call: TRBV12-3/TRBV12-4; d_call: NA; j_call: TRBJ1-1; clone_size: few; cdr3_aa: CASSPLDDNTEAFF; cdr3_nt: TGTGCCAGCAGTCCATTGGACGATAACACTGAAGCTTTCTTT
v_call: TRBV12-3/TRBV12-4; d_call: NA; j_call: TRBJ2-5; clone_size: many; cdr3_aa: CASHGAGRRGWETQYF; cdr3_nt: TGTGCCAGCCATGGGGCGGGGCGCCGGGGGTGGGAGACCCAGTACTTC
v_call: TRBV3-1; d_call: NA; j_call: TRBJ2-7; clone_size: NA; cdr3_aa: CASSQDHSTESYEQYF; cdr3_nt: TGTGCCAGCAGCCAAGATCACAGCACCGAATCCTACGAGCAGTACTTC
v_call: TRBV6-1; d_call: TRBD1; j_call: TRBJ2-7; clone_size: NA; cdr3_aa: CASSALRGPYEQYF; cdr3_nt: TGTGCCAGCAGTGCCCTCAGGGGGCCGTACGAGCAGTACTTC
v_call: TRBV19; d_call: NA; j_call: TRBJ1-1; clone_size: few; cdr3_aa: CASSMRLGNEAFF; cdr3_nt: TGTGCCAGTAGTATGAGGTTGGGGAATGAAGCTTTCTTT
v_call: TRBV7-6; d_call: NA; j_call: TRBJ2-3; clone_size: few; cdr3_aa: CASSLDSWTDTQYF; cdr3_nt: TGTGCCAGCAGCTTAGATAGCTGGACAGATACGCAGTATTTT
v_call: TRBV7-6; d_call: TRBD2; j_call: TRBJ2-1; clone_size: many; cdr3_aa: CASSFPETSGGGYNEQFF; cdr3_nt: TGTGCCAGCAGCTTCCCCGAGACTAGCGGGGGTGGGTACAATGAGCAGTTCTTC
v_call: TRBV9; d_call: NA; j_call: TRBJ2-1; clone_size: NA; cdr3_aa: CASSVGGVGPYNEQFF; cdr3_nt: TGTGCCAGCAGCGTAGGAGGGGTCGGGCCCTACAATGAGCAGTTCTTC
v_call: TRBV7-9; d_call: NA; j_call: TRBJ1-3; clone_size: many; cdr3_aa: CASNPDVLGLTGNTIYF; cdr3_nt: TGTGCCAGCAACCCCGACGTGTTGGGATTAACTGGAAACACCATATATTTT
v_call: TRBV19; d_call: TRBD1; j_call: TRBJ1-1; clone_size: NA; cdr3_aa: CASSGIQGRRTEAFF; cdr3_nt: TGTGCCAGTAGTGGAATACAGGGGCGGCGGACTGAAGCTTTCTTT
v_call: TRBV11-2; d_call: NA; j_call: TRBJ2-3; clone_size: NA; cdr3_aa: CASSRPVDPDTQYF; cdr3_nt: TGTGCCAGCAGCCGCCCCGTAGACCCAGATACGCAGTATTTT
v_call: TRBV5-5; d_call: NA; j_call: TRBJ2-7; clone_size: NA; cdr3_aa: CASSLVAEGYEQYF; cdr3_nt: TGTGCCAGCAGCTTGGTAGCGGAGGGTTACGAGCAGTACTTC
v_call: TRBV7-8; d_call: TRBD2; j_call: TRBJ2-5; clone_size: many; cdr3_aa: CASSFPPPRGAWETQYF; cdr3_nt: TGTGCCAGCAGCTTTCCCCCCCCGCGGGGGGCCTGGGAGACCCAGTACTTC
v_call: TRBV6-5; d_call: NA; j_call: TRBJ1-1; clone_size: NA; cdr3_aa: CASRPSWTGLTEAFF; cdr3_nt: TGTGCCAGCAGACCTTCCTGGACGGGCCTCACTGAAGCTTTCTTT
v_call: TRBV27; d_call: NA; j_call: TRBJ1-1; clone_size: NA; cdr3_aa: CASSLSWTGTEAFF; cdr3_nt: TGTGCCAGCAGTTTATCGTGGACGGGGACTGAAGCTTTCTTT
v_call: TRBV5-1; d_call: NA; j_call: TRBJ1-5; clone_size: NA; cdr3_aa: CASLDRKGGYSNQPQHF; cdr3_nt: TGCGCCAGCCTTGACAGGAAGGGAGGGTATAGCAATCAGCCCCAGCATTTT
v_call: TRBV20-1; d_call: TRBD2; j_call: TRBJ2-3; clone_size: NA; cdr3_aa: CSARDFEAGETDTQYF; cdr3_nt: TGCAGTGCTAGAGATTTTGAGGCGGGAGAGACAGATACGCAGTATTTT
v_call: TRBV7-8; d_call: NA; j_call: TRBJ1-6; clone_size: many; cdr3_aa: CASSATTGLNSPLHF; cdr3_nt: TGTGCCAGCAGCGCGACGACAGGCTTAAATTCACCCCTCCACTTT